This is a list of T cell receptor beta chains from one sample in a study of identical twins. TCRdb called the 5' RACE reads again in MiXCR, with one record for every CDR3 protein. The repertoire holds 1.5 million to 2 million distinct CDR3 sequences, with roughly 35% as singletons. Sequenced sample: cord blood. These receptors originate from a newborn girl in good health. Both conserved end residues are part of each CDR3. D genes are given only for firm matches. Expanded clones get a size class; other rows say once, few or many, or leave the size out.

d_gene,j_gene,v_gene,abundance,CDR3nt,CDR3aa
NA,TRBJ2-5,TRBV14,few,TGTGCCAGCAGCCAAGCGACGGGACCCCAAGAGACCCAGTACTTC,CASSQATGPQETQYF
TRBD1,TRBJ1-6,TRBV28,NA,TGTGCCAGCAGTTCTCACAGGGGTTCACCCCTCCACTTT,CASSSHRGSPLHF
NA,TRBJ1-1,TRBV12-3/TRBV12-4,NA,TGTGCCAGCAGTTTAGGAGGGGATTGGGCTGAAGCTTTCTTT,CASSLGGDWAEAFF
TRBD2,TRBJ2-2,TRBV2,few,TGTGCCAGCAAGGGACTAGCGGGAACCGGGGAGCTGTTTTTT,CASKGLAGTGELFF
NA,TRBJ1-1,TRBV5-1,many,TGCGCCAGCAGTCGTCCCCCTGAAGCTTTCTTT,CASSRPPEAFF
TRBD1,TRBJ2-1,TRBV29-1,NA,TGCAGCGTTGGAACAGGGGTCCCCTACAATGAGCAGTTCTTC,CSVGTGVPYNEQFF
TRBD1,TRBJ1-1,TRBV12-3/TRBV12-4,NA,TGTGCCAGCAGCTCCCACAGGGGAATGAACACTGAAGCTTTCTTT,CASSSHRGMNTEAFF
NA,TRBJ1-4,TRBV20-1,few,TGCAGTGCGGGAATCTACGGGGCTGAAAAACTGTTTTTT,CSAGIYGAEKLFF
NA,TRBJ1-6,TRBV6-2/TRBV6-3,NA,TGTGCCAGCAGTTCCATCCGGACTACCTATAATTCACCCCTCCACTTT,CASSSIRTTYNSPLHF
TRBD2,TRBJ2-3,TRBV10-3,NA,TGTGCCATCAGTCGAGCGGGACCTAGCACAGATACGCAGTATTTT,CAISRAGPSTDTQYF
TRBD1,TRBJ1-1,TRBV9,NA,TGTGCCAGCAGCTCACAGGGGGGGAAGACTGAAGCTTTCTTT,CASSSQGGKTEAFF
NA,TRBJ2-3,TRBV4-1,NA,TGCGCCCGCAGCCATTGGCGGGGCCCTAGCACAGATACGCAGTATTTT,CARSHWRGPSTDTQYF
NA,TRBJ2-3,TRBV28,few,TGTGCCAGCAGTTTACGTAAACCAGATACGCAGTATTTT,CASSLRKPDTQYF
NA,TRBJ2-7,TRBV7-8,few,TGTGCCAGCAGCTTAAGGGTACTAGCTGCTATCTACGAGCAGTACTTC,CASSLRVLAAIYEQYF
TRBD2,TRBJ2-7,TRBV20-1,NA,TGCAGTGCTAAACTAGCGGGAGAGATCAATGAGCAGTACTTC,CSAKLAGEINEQYF
TRBD1,TRBJ1-2,TRBV20-1,NA,TGCAGTGCTGGGGGTGGAGGGGGCCGCTATGGCTACACCTTC,CSAGGGGGRYGYTF